The entry that follows covers one TCR beta chain sequence. The antigen is undetermined. The data stem from a study of T cell responses to AZD1222 COVID-19 vaccine. General observations from the study: Spike-specific TCR breadth and depth went up after people got two AZD1222 doses. Spike-wide coverage was observed for vaccine-associated CD4 TCRs, with dominant responses at 160-218 and 743-854. Repertoires were obtained solely post-peak T cell response. Reports say nearly half of spike-specific TCRs go after unmutated variant regions.

The table came from immunoSEQ multiplex PCR; TCRdb's copy has only in-frame clones and leaves some out. The repertoire holds about 120,000 clones, 80% to 90% seen once, with approximately 8.4% in the top ten. V lost 3 bases, J lost 8 bases, and 23 bases lay in between. This CDR3 is built from 16 residues. Germline CDR1 reads SGDLS; CDR2 reads YYNGEE. This sequence was found in an adult in good health. Here the sequenced sample was peripheral blood, taken on day 0 of AZD1222 vaccination. V gene TRBV9 combines with J gene TRBJ1-2; D is unclear. The CDR3 DNA reads TGTGCCAGCAGCGCCCTCGGCGGGCAGCCGACGGGGGGCTACACCTTC. Translated, it gives CASSALGGQPTGGYTF.